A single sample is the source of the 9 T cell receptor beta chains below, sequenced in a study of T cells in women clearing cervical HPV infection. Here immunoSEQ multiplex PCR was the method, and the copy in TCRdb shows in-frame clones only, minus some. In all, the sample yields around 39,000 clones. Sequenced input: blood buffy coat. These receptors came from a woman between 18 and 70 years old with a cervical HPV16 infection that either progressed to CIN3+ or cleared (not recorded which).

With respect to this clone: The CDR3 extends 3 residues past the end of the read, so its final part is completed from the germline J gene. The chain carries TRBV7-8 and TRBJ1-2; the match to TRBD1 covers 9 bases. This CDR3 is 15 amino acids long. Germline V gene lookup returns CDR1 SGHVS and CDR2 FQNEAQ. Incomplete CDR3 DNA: TGTGCCAGCAGCAGCGACCGGGACAGGGACCACGAC. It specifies CASSSDRDRDHD. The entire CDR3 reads CASSSDRDRDHDYTF.

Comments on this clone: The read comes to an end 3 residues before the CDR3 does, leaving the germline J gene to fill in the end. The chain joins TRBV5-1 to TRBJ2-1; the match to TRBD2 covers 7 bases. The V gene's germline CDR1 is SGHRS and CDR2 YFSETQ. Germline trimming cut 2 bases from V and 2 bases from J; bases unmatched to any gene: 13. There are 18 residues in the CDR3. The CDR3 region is CASSFSSSGVGPYNEQFF. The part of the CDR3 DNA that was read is TGCGCCAGCAGCTTCTCGTCTAGCGGAGTGGGGCCCTACAATGAG.

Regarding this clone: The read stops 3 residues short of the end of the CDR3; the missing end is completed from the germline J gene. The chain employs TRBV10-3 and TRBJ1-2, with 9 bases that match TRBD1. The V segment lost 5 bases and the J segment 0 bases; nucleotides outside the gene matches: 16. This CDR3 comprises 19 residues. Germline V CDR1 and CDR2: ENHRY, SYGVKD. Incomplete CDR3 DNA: TGTGCCATCAGTTCCCAAGATAACGACAGGGGGGAGGCTAACTATGGC. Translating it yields CAISSQDNDRGEANYG. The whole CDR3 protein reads CAISSQDNDRGEANYGYTF.

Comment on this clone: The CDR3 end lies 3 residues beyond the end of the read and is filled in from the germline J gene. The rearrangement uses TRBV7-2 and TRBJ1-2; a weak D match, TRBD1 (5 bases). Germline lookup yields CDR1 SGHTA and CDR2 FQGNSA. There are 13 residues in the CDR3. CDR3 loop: CASSQQDGYDYTF. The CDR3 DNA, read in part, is TGTGCCAGCAGTCAACAGGACGGGTACGAC.

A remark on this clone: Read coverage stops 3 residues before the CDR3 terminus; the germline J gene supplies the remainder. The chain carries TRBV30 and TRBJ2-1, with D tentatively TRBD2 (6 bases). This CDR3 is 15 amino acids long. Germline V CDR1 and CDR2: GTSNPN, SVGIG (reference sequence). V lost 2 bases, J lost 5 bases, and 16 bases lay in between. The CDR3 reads CAWSRTGDTDNEQFF. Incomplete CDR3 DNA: TGTGCCTGGAGTAGAACGGGGGATACCGACAATGAG.

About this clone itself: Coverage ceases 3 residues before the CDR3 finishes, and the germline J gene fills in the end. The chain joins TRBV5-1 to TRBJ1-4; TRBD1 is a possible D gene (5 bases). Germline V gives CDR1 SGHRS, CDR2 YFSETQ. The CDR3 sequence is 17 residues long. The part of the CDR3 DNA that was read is TGCGCCAGCAGCTTGGCCGGTTCTGAGGCTGGGGCCAACGTA. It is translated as CASSLAGSEAGANV. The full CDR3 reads CASSLAGSEAGANVLFF.

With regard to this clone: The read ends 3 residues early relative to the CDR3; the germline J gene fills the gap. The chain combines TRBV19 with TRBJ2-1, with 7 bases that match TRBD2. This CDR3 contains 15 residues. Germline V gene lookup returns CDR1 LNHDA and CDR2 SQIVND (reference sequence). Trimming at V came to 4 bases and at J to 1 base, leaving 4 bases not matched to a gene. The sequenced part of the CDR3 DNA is TGTGCCAGTAGTACTCAGGGAGGGTCCTACAATGAG. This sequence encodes CASSTQGGSYNE. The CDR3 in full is CASSTQGGSYNEQFF.

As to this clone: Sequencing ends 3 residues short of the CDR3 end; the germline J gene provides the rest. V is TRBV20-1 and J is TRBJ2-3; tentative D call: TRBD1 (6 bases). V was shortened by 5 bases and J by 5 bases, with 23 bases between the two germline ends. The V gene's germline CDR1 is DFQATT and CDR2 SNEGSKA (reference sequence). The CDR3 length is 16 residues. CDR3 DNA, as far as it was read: TGCAGTGCTGCGGCCGGCAGGGGCTATTTGAGAGATACG. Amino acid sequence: CSAAAGRGYLRDT. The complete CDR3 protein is CSAAAGRGYLRDTQYF.

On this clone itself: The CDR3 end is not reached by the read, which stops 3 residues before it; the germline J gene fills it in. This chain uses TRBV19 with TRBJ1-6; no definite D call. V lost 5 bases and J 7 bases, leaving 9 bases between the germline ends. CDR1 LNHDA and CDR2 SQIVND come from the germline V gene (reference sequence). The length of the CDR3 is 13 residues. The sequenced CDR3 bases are TGTGCCAGTAGTTTTACCGCGAATTCACCC. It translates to CASSFTANSP. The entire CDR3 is CASSFTANSPLHF.